Below, 12 T cell receptor beta chains from the same sample are listed, as sequenced in a study of OX40 agonist ivuxolimab in advanced cancers. The table came from immunoSEQ multiplex PCR; TCRdb's copy has only in-frame clones and leaves some out. This sample has some 46,000 clones, with 89% found just once. Sequencing was performed on CD4+ or CD8+ T cells sorted from blood, taken in a trial of the OX40 agonist ivuxolimab. The receptors stem from an adult with an advanced solid tumor such as melanoma, head and neck, liver or kidney cancer.

The chain joins TRBV7-3 to TRBJ2-7; TRBD1 agrees at 7 bases. Trimming took 5 bases from V and 4 from J; bases not matched to a gene: 8. The CDR3 covers 14 residues. Germline lookup yields CDR1 SGHTA and CDR2 FQGTGA. In DNA, the CDR3 is TGTGCCAGCAGCCCGAGAGGGGACAGTTACGAGCAGTACTTC. Amino acids: CASSPRGDSYEQYF.

The CDR3, as DNA: TGTGCCAGCAGTTCTCGACAGGGAGGAGGCACAGATACGCAGTATTTT. The encoded protein is CASSSRQGGGTDTQYF. The chain employs TRBV6-5 and TRBJ2-3; D is possibly TRBD1 (7 bases). This CDR3 is 16 amino acids long. V shed 4 bases and J shed 1 base, with 15 bases lying between them. Per germline, CDR1 MNHEY and CDR2 SVGAGI.

V usage is TRBV15 and J usage is TRBJ1-1; D remains unclear. This CDR3 is built from 13 residues. Trimming took 3 bases from V and 5 from J, leaving 10 bases between them. Germline values: CDR1 LNHNV, CDR2 YYDKDF (reference sequence). The CDR3 spells CATSSRTSTEAFF. The DNA of the CDR3 is TGTGCCACCAGCAGCAGAACGAGTACTGAAGCTTTCTTT.

The chain employs TRBV9 and TRBJ1-2; TRBD1 might be the D (5 bases). Germline CDR1 SGDLS, CDR2 YYNGEE. The length of the CDR3 is 14 residues. The V end was cut by 10 bases, the J end by 0 bases, with 16 bases between. The CDR3 reads CASWDALTNYGYTF. CDR3 sequence (DNA): TGTGCCTCCTGGGACGCTTTAACTAACTATGGCTACACCTTC.

The chain links TRBV29-1 to TRBJ1-2; unclear D gene. Trimming pared 0 bases from V and 0 bases from J, leaving 20 bases between. In germline, CDR1 is SQVTM, CDR2 ANQGSEA. The CDR3 consists of 18 residues. The CDR3 loop is CSVEDDLIQPATNYGYTF. The CDR3 DNA is TGCAGCGTTGAAGATGACCTAATACAGCCGGCGACTAACTATGGCTACACCTTC.

This chain uses TRBV19 with TRBJ2-1; 10 bases align to TRBD2. This CDR3 region has 15 residues. V trimming: 9 bases; J trimming: 4 bases; junction bases outside the gene matches: 9. CDR1 and CDR2 from the germline V gene are LNHDA and SQIVND (reference sequence). The CDR3: CASQKSAGGYNEQFF. CDR3 nucleotide sequence: TGTGCCAGCCAAAAATCAGCGGGAGGGTACAATGAGCAGTTCTTC.

V usage is TRBV2 and J usage is TRBJ1-1, with unresolved D. V gave up 5 bases and J gave up 11 bases, with 9 bases separating them. The CDR3 is 10 amino acids. The germline V gene encodes CDR1 SNHLY and CDR2 FYNNEI. CDR3 sequence: CASSTYEAFF. Written as DNA, the CDR3 is TGTGCCAGCAGTACCTATGAGGCTTTCTTT.

V and J are TRBV11-2 and TRBJ2-3; D call uncertain. The CDR3 extends over 14 amino acids. Trimming cost V 5 bases and J 4 bases, with 13 bases left between them. CDR1 is SGHAT, CDR2 FQNNGV, per germline. The CDR3 spells CASSQVLGSDTQYF. The CDR3 nucleotides are TGTGCCAGCAGCCAGGTATTGGGATCAGATACGCAGTATTTT.

This chain joins TRBV6-5 and TRBJ1-2; possible D gene TRBD1, 5 bases. The length of the CDR3 is 12 residues. V was cut by 1 base and J by 8 bases, with 8 bases left in between. Germline CDR1 is MNHEY and CDR2 is SVGAGI. As DNA, the CDR3 is TGTGCCAGCAGTTACTTCGGGGACGGCTACACCTTC. Translation: CASSYFGDGYTF.

The chain joins TRBV30 to TRBJ2-7, with 7 bases lining up with TRBD1. The junction had 7 bases not matched to a gene; V was cut back by 5 bases and J by 0 bases. The CDR3 is 14 amino acids. From germline, CDR1 is GTSNPN and CDR2 SVGIG (reference sequence). CDR3 sequence: CAWAPTGTSYEQYF. The CDR3 DNA sequence: TGTGCCTGGGCCCCGACAGGGACCTCCTACGAGCAGTACTTC. Full variable domain (missing parts from reference TRBV30 and TRBJ2-7): SQTIHQWPATLVQPVGSPLSLECTVEGTSNPNLYWYRQAAGRGLQLLFYSVGIGQISSEVPQNLSASRPQDRQFILSSKKLLLSDSGFYLCAWAPTGTSYEQYFGPGTRLTVT.

The chain carries TRBV27 and TRBJ1-5; D unclear. This CDR3 is built from 13 residues. Germline V gives CDR1 MNHEY, CDR2 SMNVEV (reference sequence). V was pared by 3 bases and J by 6 bases, with 9 bases between. CDR3 region: CASSFGGSQPQHF. Written as DNA, the CDR3 is TGTGCCAGCAGTTTTGGAGGGAGTCAGCCCCAGCATTTT.

The V and J genes are TRBV14 and TRBJ1-2, with TRBD1 as a possible D gene (5 bases). The CDR3 length is 13 residues. Per germline, CDR1 SGHDN and CDR2 FVKESK. V was clipped by 4 bases and J by 4 bases, with 10 bases between them. CDR3 in amino acids: CASSPRGGYGYTF. The CDR3, as DNA: TGTGCCAGCAGCCCGAGGGGTGGCTATGGCTACACCTTC.